This T cell receptor beta chain was found in a study of blood T cell repertoires in COVID-19. Study-level information: Samples representing acute and convalescent COVID-19 were sourced from the United States, Italy and Spain. T cells, B-cell-depleted T cells, or PBMCs provided the cDNA or gDNA that served as material.

Some clones are missing from TCRdb's copy, which holds only in-frame ones; the method was immunoSEQ multiplex PCR. The table lists roughly 130,000 clones, roughly 80% of them singletons, with 1.9% in the top ten. After removal of 8 bases from V and 10 bases from J, the junction contained 9 bases not matched to a gene. The CDR3 spans 13 residues. This clone appeared a single time. Sequenced input: peripheral blood. The sequence was obtained from a man in his 70s with acute or convalescent COVID-19. The rearrangement links TRBV12-3 or TRBV12-4 to TRBJ2-1; 9 nucleotides line up with TRBD1. CDR3 coding DNA: TGTGCCAGCTCGTCCTTTACAGGGGGCGAGCAGTTCTTC. This translates into CASSSFTGGEQFF.